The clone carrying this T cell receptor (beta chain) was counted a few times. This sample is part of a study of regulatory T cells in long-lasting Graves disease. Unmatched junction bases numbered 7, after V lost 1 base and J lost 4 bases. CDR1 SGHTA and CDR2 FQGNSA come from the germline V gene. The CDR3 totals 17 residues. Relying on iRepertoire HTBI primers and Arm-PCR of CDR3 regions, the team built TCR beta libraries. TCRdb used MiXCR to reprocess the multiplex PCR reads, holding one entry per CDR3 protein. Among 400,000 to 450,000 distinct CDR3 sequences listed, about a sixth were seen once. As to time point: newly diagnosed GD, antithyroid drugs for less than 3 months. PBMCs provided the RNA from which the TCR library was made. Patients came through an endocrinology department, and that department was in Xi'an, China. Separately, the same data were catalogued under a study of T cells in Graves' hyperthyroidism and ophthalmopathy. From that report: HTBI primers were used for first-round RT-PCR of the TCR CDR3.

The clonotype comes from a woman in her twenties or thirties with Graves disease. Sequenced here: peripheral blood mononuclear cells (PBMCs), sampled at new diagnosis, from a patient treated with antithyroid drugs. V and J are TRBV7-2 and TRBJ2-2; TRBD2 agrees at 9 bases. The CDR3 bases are TGTGCCAGCAGCTTAGAGGGTGCGGGAGGGCCCACCGGGGAGCTGTTTTTT. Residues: CASSLEGAGGPTGELFF.